A single sample is the source of the 27 T cell receptor beta chains below, sequenced in a study of blood T cell repertoires in COVID-19. This table comes from immunoSEQ multiplex PCR, and its TCRdb copy is limited to in-frame clones, with some not included. The profile covers over 45,000 clones, with around 90% appearing a single time and about 7.3% taken by the ten largest. Sequencing was done on a sample of peripheral blood. These receptors were collected from a woman aged 60 to 75 with active or convalescent COVID-19.

This clone is a singleton in its sample. V and J are TRBV30 and TRBJ1-4, with 9 nucleotides matching TRBD1. The CDR3 is made up of 14 amino acids. The germline CDR1 and CDR2 sequences are GTSNPN and SVGIG (reference sequence). V gave up 2 bases and J gave up 7 bases; unmatched junction bases: 5. This chain's CDR3 is CAWSRQGVGEKLFF. The CDR3 DNA sequence: TGTGCCTGGAGTCGACAGGGGGTGGGTGAAAAACTGTTTTTT.

The chain uses TRBV18 and TRBJ2-2, with D tentatively TRBD2 (5 bases). The CDR3 totals 14 residues. Germline V gene data show CDR1 as KGHSH and CDR2 as LQKENI. Trimming shortened V by 3 bases and J by 4 bases, and 9 bases separated the two germline ends. CDR3 loop: CASSPRVATGELFF. The CDR3 coding sequence is TGTGCCAGCTCACCGAGGGTGGCCACCGGGGAGCTGTTTTTT.

The chain recombines TRBV19 with TRBJ2-1; the match to TRBD2 covers 9 bases. This CDR3 spans 18 amino acids. V was clipped by 3 bases and J by 2 bases; unmatched bases: 11. CDR1 is LNHDA and CDR2 is SQIVND in the germline V gene (reference sequence). The CDR3 loop reads CASSIRQGPSGAYNEQFF. The CDR3 DNA follows: TGTGCCAGTAGTATTCGGCAGGGCCCTAGCGGGGCCTACAATGAGCAGTTCTTC.

The chain joins TRBV9 to TRBJ2-1; 7 bases fit TRBD2. The CDR3 sequence is 15 residues long. With V trimmed by 2 bases and J by 6 bases, 8 bases remained unmatched. Germline V gene lookup returns CDR1 SGDLS and CDR2 YYNGEE. DNA for the CDR3: TGTGCCAGCAGCGTCACGGGAGGTGCCACCAATGAGCAGTTCTTC. It yields the protein CASSVTGGATNEQFF.

CDR3 sequence (DNA): TGTGCCATCAGTGACTCGGGGACTGCGGGGGTGTCCTACGAGCAGTACTTC. Residues: CAISDSGTAGVSYEQYF. The chain is built from TRBV10-3 and TRBJ2-7; 7 bases agree with TRBD2. The CDR3 is 17 residues long. The junction had 12 bases not matched to a gene; V was cut back by 3 bases and J by 1 base. CDR1 ENHRY and CDR2 SYGVKD come from the germline V gene.

In its sample, this clone was seen a few times. The chain recombines TRBV3-1 (or the pseudogene TRBV3-2) with TRBJ1-5; D is unresolved. This CDR3 is 14 amino acids long. Per germline, CDR1 LGHDT and CDR2 YNNKEL (reference sequence). The V end lost 0 bases, the J end lost 9 bases, and 12 bases lay between the germline ends. DNA of the CDR3: TGTGCCAGCAGCCAAGATGGGCTGATGGGGCCCCAGCATTTT. Translating gives CASSQDGLMGPQHF.

The CDR3 DNA follows: TGTGCCAGCAGTTTTCAGGGGAGCACTGAAGCTTTCTTT. Translating gives CASSFQGSTEAFF. The chain has TRBV28 and TRBJ1-1; D might be TRBD1 (6 bases). This CDR3 has 13 amino acids. Germline V lookup: CDR1 MDHEN, CDR2 SYDVKM. Trimming took off 3 bases at V and 4 bases at J, with 9 bases between the two ends.

The chain employs TRBV5-4 and TRBJ1-3; 7 positions match TRBD1. Germline V CDR1 and CDR2: SGHNT, YYREEE (reference sequence). J lost 4 bases, V lost 1 base, and 2 bases had no gene match. The CDR3 is 14 amino acids. The CDR3: CASSLTGAGNTIYF. The CDR3 nucleotides read TGTGCCAGCAGCTTGACAGGGGCAGGAAACACCATATATTTT.

The J gene is TRBJ1-5, the V gene TRBV19, with 7 positions matching TRBD1. Germline loops: CDR1 LNHDA, CDR2 SQIVND (reference sequence). The CDR3 covers 14 residues. Losses at the gene ends were 5 bases for V and 2 bases for J; bases not matched to a gene: 3. CDR3 in amino acids: CASSPTGGNQPQHF. The DNA for the CDR3 is TGTGCCAGTAGTCCTACAGGGGGCAATCAGCCCCAGCATTTT.

V and J are TRBV9 and TRBJ2-5; 8 nucleotides line up with TRBD2. The CDR3 is made up of 14 amino acids. V dropped 3 bases and J dropped 5; count of bases not matched to a gene: 6. Germline CDR1 and CDR2: SGDLS and YYNGEE. The CDR3 sequence is CASSAGTRTETQYF. The CDR3, as DNA: TGTGCCAGCAGCGCCGGGACTAGAACGGAGACCCAGTACTTC. Combining the CDR3 with reference TRBV9 and TRBJ2-5 gives the whole variable domain DSGVTQTPKHLITATGQRVTLRCSPRSGDLSVYWYQQSLDQGLQFLIQYYNGEERAKGNILERFSAQQFPDLHSELNLSSLELGDSALYFCASSAGTRTETQYFGPGTRLLVL.

The rearrangement uses TRBV6-4 and TRBJ1-1; D gene unclear. The CDR3 runs to 15 residues. CDR1 is MRHNA and CDR2 is SNTAGT in the germline V gene. V dropped 0 bases and J dropped 2 bases, with 10 bases sitting between them. The CDR3 bases are TGTGCCAGCAGTGACTCGGGCCGGGGAAACACTGAAGCTTTCTTT. Protein sequence: CASSDSGRGNTEAFF.

The CDR3 sequence: CASTPGLAGYEQYF. In DNA form, the CDR3 reads TGTGCCAGCACCCCCGGACTAGCGGGCTACGAGCAGTACTTC. The chain recombines TRBV6-5 with TRBJ2-7; 11 nucleotides agree with TRBD2. The length of the CDR3 is 14 residues. Losses at the gene ends were 7 bases for V and 3 bases for J; bases not matched to a gene: 5. Per the germline V gene, CDR1 is MNHEY and CDR2 is SVGAGI.

The rearrangement links TRBV6-5 to TRBJ2-1, with D perhaps TRBD2 (6 bases). The CDR3 is made up of 15 amino acids. Trimming removed 6 bases at V and 6 bases at J, with 18 bases between. Germline V gene lookup returns CDR1 MNHEY and CDR2 SVGAGI. This chain's CDR3 is CASSHREYGVNEQFF. The CDR3 DNA reads as TGTGCCAGCAGCCACCGGGAGTACGGGGTCAATGAGCAGTTCTTC.

The chain links TRBV15 to TRBJ1-1; 10 bases map to TRBD1. Germline V lookup: CDR1 LNHNV, CDR2 YYDKDF (reference sequence). The ends lost 1 base at V and 7 bases at J; junction bases unmatched: 6. This CDR3 contains 15 residues. This chain's CDR3 is CATSRGGTGANEAFF. The CDR3 DNA is TGTGCCACCAGCAGAGGCGGGACAGGGGCTAATGAAGCTTTCTTT.

This clone is a singleton in its sample. The chain carries TRBV25-1 and TRBJ1-5; D remains unclear. Per germline, CDR1 MGHDK and CDR2 SYGVNS. The CDR3 has 12 amino acids. V gave up 1 base and J gave up 6 bases, with 4 bases separating them. The CDR3 protein is CASSEFGQPQHF. CDR3 bases: TGTGCCAGCAGTGAATTCGGTCAGCCCCAGCATTTT.

J is TRBJ1-5 and V is TRBV28, with 11 bases matching TRBD1. Germline V CDR1 and CDR2: MDHEN, SYDVKM. The junction had 4 bases not matched to a gene; V was cut back by 6 bases and J by 6 bases. There are 14 residues in the CDR3. The CDR3 protein is CASRRTGGGQPQHF. CDR3 coding DNA: TGTGCCAGCAGACGGACAGGGGGCGGTCAGCCCCAGCATTTT. Full variable domain (outside the CDR3, taken from reference TRBV28 and TRBJ1-5): DVKVTQSSRYLVKRTGEKVFLECVQDMDHENMFWYRQDPGLGLRLIYFSYDVKMKEKGDIPEGYSVSREKKERFSLILESASTNQTSMYLCASRRTGGGQPQHFGDGTRLSIL.

J is TRBJ1-2 and V is TRBV28; maybe TRBD1 (6 bases). The CDR3 is made up of 13 amino acids. V lost 1 base and J lost 4, with 7 bases in between. Germline-derived CDR1 and CDR2 are MDHEN and SYDVKM. The CDR3 DNA follows: TGTGCCAGCAGTTTATTGACAGGCTATGGCTACACCTTC. Protein product: CASSLLTGYGYTF.

The V gene is TRBV9, the J gene TRBJ2-7, with 12 bases aligning to TRBD1. The V and J ends lost 3 bases and 3 bases, in that order; junction bases with no gene match: 7. This CDR3 spans 16 amino acids. The V gene's germline CDR1 is SGDLS and CDR2 YYNGEE. The CDR3 nucleotides read TGTGCCAGCAGCGAAACCGGGACAGGGGGCTTCTACGAGCAGTACTTC. This gives the protein CASSETGTGGFYEQYF.

The chain carries TRBV7-2 and TRBJ2-7; possible D gene TRBD2, 5 bases. The CDR3 spans 16 residues. Trimming left V 3 bases short and J 2 bases short, with 17 bases between. Germline assignment: CDR1 SGHTA and CDR2 FQGNSA. The CDR3 loop is CASSLGGSSDPYEQYF. The CDR3 DNA reads as TGTGCCAGCAGCTTGGGTGGGAGTAGCGATCCCTACGAGCAGTACTTC. Using reference TRBV7-2 and TRBJ2-7 for the parts outside the CDR3, the full variable domain is GAGVSQSPSNKVTEKGKDVELRCDPISGHTALYWYRQSLGQGLEFLIYFQGNSAPDKSGLPSDRFSAERTGGSVSTLTIQRTQQEDSAVYLCASSLGGSSDPYEQYFGPGTRLTVT.

The chain uses TRBV28 and TRBJ2-2; 7 bases agree with TRBD1. After removal of 7 bases from V and 2 bases from J, the junction contained 10 bases not matched to a gene. Germline V CDR1 and CDR2: MDHEN, SYDVKM. The CDR3 totals 16 residues. In DNA, the CDR3 is TGTGCCAGCATCCTGTCAGGGACAGAAAACACCGGGGAGCTGTTTTTT. Its translation: CASILSGTENTGELFF.

A single count supports this clone. This rearrangement joins TRBV10-3 to TRBJ2-7; 9 nucleotides align to TRBD1. J lost 2 bases, V lost 8 bases, and 4 bases had no gene match. The CDR3 length is 13 residues. Germline CDR1 ENHRY, CDR2 SYGVKD. The CDR3 sequence: CAIGGQGPYEQYF. CDR3 in DNA: TGTGCCATCGGGGGACAGGGACCCTACGAGCAGTACTTC.

The chain joins TRBV18 to TRBJ2-7; tentatively, D is TRBD2 (7 bases). The CDR3 spans 16 residues. Per germline, CDR1 KGHSH and CDR2 LQKENI. Between the trimmed V and J ends, which lost 6 bases and 0 bases, there was a span of 18 bases. CDR3 coding DNA: TGTGCCAGCTCGCTTGGGGGGGGACAACTCTCCTACGAGCAGTACTTC. Protein product: CASSLGGGQLSYEQYF.

The gene calls are TRBV28 and TRBJ2-5; 8 nucleotides agree with TRBD2. This CDR3 region has 15 residues. V shed 8 bases, J shed 2 bases, and the junction held 10 bases outside the gene matches. Per germline, CDR1 MDHEN and CDR2 SYDVKM. CDR3 nucleotide sequence: TGTGCCAGCCGCCATACACTAGCGGAACAAGAGACCCAGTACTTC. It specifies CASRHTLAEQETQYF.

This rearrangement joins TRBV28 to TRBJ1-1, with 8 bases lining up with TRBD1. The CDR3 is made up of 16 amino acids. In germline, CDR1 is MDHEN, CDR2 SYDVKM. The trim removed 5 bases at V and 1 base at J, leaving 9 bases unmatched. As DNA, the CDR3 is TGTGCCAGCAGTCCGTACAGGGGGAAATGGAACACTGAAGCTTTCTTT. Translated, it gives CASSPYRGKWNTEAFF.

The chain uses TRBV28 and TRBJ2-1, with 10 nucleotides matching TRBD2. The CDR3 is 13 residues long. V trimming: 7 bases; J trimming: 4 bases; junction bases outside the gene matches: 1. In germline, CDR1 is MDHEN, CDR2 SYDVKM. As DNA, the CDR3 is TGTGCCAGCACTAGCGGGGGTTACAATGAGCAGTTCTTC. Translation: CASTSGGYNEQFF.

The rearrangement uses TRBV7-2 and TRBJ2-7; D is perhaps TRBD2 (5 bases). Germline V CDR1 and CDR2: SGHTA, FQGNSA. V was cut by 2 bases and J by 4 bases, with 12 bases left in between. CDR3 length: 14 amino acids. The CDR3 region has the DNA TGTGCCAGCAGCTTAATTGGGAGAGGGTACGAGCAGTACTTC. Translation: CASSLIGRGYEQYF.

This clone was found once. The CDR3 region is CASSDGSGGSTDTQYF. The CDR3 DNA reads as TGTGCCAGCAGTGATGGCTCCGGGGGTAGCACAGATACGCAGTATTTT. The chain links TRBV2 to TRBJ2-3, with D possibly being TRBD2 (6 bases). V was pared by 3 bases and J by 0 bases, with 13 bases between. The CDR3 is 16 amino acids. CDR1 and CDR2 (germline): SNHLY, FYNNEI. Full variable domain (rest looked up from reference TRBV2 and TRBJ2-3): EPEVTQTPSHQVTQMGQEVILRCVPISNHLYFYWYRQILGQKVEFLVSFYNNEISEKSEIFDDQFSVERPDGSNFTLKIRSTKLEDSAMYFCASSDGSGGSTDTQYFGPGTRLTVL.